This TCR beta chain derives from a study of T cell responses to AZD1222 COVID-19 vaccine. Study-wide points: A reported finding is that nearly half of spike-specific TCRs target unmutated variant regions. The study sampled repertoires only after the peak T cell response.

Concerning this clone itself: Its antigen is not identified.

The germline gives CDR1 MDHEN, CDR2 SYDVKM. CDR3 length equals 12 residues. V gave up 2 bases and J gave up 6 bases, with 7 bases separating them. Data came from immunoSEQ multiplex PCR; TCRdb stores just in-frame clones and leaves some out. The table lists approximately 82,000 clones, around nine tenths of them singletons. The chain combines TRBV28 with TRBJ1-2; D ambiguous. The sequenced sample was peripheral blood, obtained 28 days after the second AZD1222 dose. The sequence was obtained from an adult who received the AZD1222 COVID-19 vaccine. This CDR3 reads CASSLLGNGYTF. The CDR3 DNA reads TGTGCCAGCAGTTTACTGGGGAATGGCTACACCTTC.